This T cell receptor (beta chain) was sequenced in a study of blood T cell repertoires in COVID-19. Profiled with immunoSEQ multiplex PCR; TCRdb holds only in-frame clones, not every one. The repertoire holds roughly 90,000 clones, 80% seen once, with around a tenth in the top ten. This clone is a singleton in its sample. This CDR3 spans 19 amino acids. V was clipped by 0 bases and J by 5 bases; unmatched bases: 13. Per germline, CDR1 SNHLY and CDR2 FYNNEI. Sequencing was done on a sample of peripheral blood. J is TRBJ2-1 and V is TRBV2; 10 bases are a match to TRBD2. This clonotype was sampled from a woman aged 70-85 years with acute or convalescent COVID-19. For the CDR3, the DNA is TGTGCCAGCAGTGAAGCGGCCTTCTTTAAGCGGGAGGGTCACAATGAGCAGTTCTTC. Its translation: CASSEAAFFKREGHNEQFF.